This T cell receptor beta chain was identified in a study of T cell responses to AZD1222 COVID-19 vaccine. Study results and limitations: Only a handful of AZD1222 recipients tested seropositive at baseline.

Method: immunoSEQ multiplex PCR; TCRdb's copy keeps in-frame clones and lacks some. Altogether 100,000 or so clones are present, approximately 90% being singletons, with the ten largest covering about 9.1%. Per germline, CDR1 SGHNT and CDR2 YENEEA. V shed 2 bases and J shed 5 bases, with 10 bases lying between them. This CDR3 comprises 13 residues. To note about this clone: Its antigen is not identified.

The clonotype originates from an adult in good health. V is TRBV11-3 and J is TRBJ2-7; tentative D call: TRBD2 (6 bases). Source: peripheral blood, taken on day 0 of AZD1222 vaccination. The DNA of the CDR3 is TGTGCCAGCAGCTTATCCGGGAGCGACGAGCAGTACTTC. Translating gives CASSLSGSDEQYF.